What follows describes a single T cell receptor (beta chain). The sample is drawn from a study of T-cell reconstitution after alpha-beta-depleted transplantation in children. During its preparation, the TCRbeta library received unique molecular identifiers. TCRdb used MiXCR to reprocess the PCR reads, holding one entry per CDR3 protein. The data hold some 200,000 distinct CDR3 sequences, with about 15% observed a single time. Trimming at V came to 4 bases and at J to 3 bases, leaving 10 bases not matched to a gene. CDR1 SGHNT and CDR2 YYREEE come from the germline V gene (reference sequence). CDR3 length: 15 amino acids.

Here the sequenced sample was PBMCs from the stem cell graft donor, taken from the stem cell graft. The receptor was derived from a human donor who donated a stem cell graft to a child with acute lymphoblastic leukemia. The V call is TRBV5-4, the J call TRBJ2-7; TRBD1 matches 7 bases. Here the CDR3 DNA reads TGTGCCAGCAGCCTTGCCTGGACAGGCTTCTACGAGCAGTACTTC. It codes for CASSLAWTGFYEQYF.